These 20 T cell receptor beta chains were sequenced from one sample in a study of patients and donors after allogeneic stem cell transplantation (dated by TCRdb to 2020 to 2022). Library prep was done by RT-PCR. Sequencer: NextSeq 550. The public reads were quality trimmed at Q25 with fastp and then assembled into clones with MiXCR by TCRdb, keeping productive beta chains. Records with the same CDR3 protein are collapsed into one entry carrying the most frequent genes and DNA. A total of roughly 190,000 distinct CDR3 sequences appear in this sample, around 41% of them only once. The biggest ten clones account for 33% of the sample. The source material was blood, either unsorted or a sorted T cell fraction (not recorded which). All receptors derive from a human donor who was either an allogeneic HSCT recipient or a stem cell or donor lymphocyte infusion donor (not recorded which). It is not recorded whose cells these are; they may come from a transplant donor.

This clonotype has only a few counts. The rearrangement links TRBV20-1 to TRBJ2-3, with no clear D. V was pared by 1 base and J by 0 bases, with 8 bases between. The CDR3 runs to 14 residues. Germline values: CDR1 DFQATT, CDR2 SNEGSKA (reference sequence). The CDR3: CSARALVSTDTQYF. The CDR3 coding sequence is TGCAGTGCTAGAGCGCTAGTTAGCACAGATACGCAGTATTTT.

This clonotype was counted once. J is TRBJ1-1 and V is TRBV3-1, with D maybe TRBD1 (5 bases). The CDR3 is made up of 13 amino acids. The V gene lost 5 bases and the J gene lost 3 bases, with 10 bases spanning the gap. The germline V gene has CDR1 LGHDT and CDR2 YNNKEL (reference sequence). CDR3 DNA: TGTGCCAGCAGCTGGGGGGAATACACTGAAGCTTTCTTT. Translating it yields CASSWGEYTEAFF. The complete variable domain, with remaining parts taken from reference TRBV3-1 and TRBJ1-1, reads DTAVSQTPKYLVTQMGNDKSIKCEQNLGHDTMYWYKQDSKKFLKIMFSYNNKELIINETVPNRFSPKSPDKAHLNLHINSLELGDSAVYFCASSWGEYTEAFFGQGTRLTVV.

This sequence joins TRBV5-1 and TRBJ2-6; 13 bases align to TRBD2. J lost 3 bases, V lost 4 bases, and 7 bases had no gene match. This CDR3 is 18 amino acids long. Germline-derived CDR1 and CDR2 are SGHRS and YFSETQ. The CDR3 sequence is CASSPLAGGPDGANVLTF. Written as DNA, the CDR3 is TGCGCCAGCAGCCCACTAGCGGGAGGGCCGGATGGGGCCAACGTCCTGACTTTC.

In its sample, this clonotype was seen a few times. The rearrangement uses TRBV12-3 or TRBV12-4 and TRBJ1-6; D may be TRBD1 (5 bases). The CDR3 has 17 residues. Trimming shortened V by 5 bases and J by 5 bases, and 19 bases separated the two germline ends. The CDR3 loop is CASSPLGRGVHNSPLHF. Written as DNA, the CDR3 is TGTGCCAGCAGTCCGCTCGGTAGGGGCGTTCATAATTCACCCCTCCACTTT.

This clonotype appeared many times. J is TRBJ2-1 and V is TRBV29-1; 7 nucleotides match TRBD2. Per germline, CDR1 SQVTM and CDR2 ANQGSEA. This CDR3 has 15 amino acids. The V and J ends lost 0 bases and 13 bases, in that order; junction bases with no gene match: 15. CDR3 region: CSVEDLARGGTKQFF. The CDR3 DNA reads TGCAGCGTTGAAGATCTGGCTCGGGGAGGGACTAAACAGTTCTTC.

The rearrangement joins TRBV12-3 or TRBV12-4 to TRBJ2-5, with no clear D. The CDR3 covers 15 residues. V shed 5 bases and J shed 2 bases, with 15 bases lying between them. The CDR3 coding sequence is TGTGCCAGCAGTGGTCTGTCGCGTACTCAAGAGACCCAGTACTTC. This codes for CASSGLSRTQETQYF.

The gene calls are TRBV27 and TRBJ1-1, with D unclear. The CDR3 spans 13 residues. The germline V and J ends were trimmed by 2 bases and 5 bases, with 9 bases remaining between them. Per germline, CDR1 MNHEY and CDR2 SMNVEV (reference sequence). The CDR3 here is CASSLQVSTEAFF. Written as DNA, the CDR3 is TGTGCCAGCAGTTTACAGGTTTCGACTGAAGCTTTCTTT.

This clonotype was found a few times. J is TRBJ1-1 and V is TRBV12-3 or TRBV12-4, with D perhaps matching TRBD1 (5 bases). V was pared by 8 bases and J by 4 bases, with 11 bases between. The CDR3 loop spans 12 amino acids. CDR3: CASQWGGTEAFF. CDR3 coding DNA: TGTGCCAGCCAATGGGGGGGCACTGAAGCTTTCTTT.

The chain combines TRBV15 with TRBJ1-1; D is ambiguous. Germline V lookup: CDR1 LNHNV, CDR2 YYDKDF (reference sequence). The CDR3 contains 14 residues. V was trimmed by 0 bases and J by 0 bases, leaving 5 bases between them. The CDR3 DNA reads TGTGCCACCAGCAGAGAAACTATGAACACTGAAGCTTTCTTT. This gives the protein CATSRETMNTEAFF.

This chain uses TRBV13 with TRBJ1-1, with D unresolved. The CDR3 has 14 residues. The V end was cut by 5 bases, the J end by 6 bases, with 16 bases between. From germline, CDR1 is PRHDT and CDR2 FYEKMQ (reference sequence). This chain's CDR3 is CASSPLPAEAEAFF. The CDR3 nucleotides are TGTGCCAGCAGCCCTCTCCCAGCTGAGGCTGAAGCTTTCTTT.

In this sample, this clonotype turned up a few times. The gene calls are TRBV6-2 or TRBV6-3 and TRBJ2-5, with D tentatively TRBD1 (6 bases). CDR1 is MNHEY, CDR2 SVGEGT, per germline. Trimming shortened V by 8 bases and J by 2 bases, and 18 bases separated the two germline ends. CDR3 length: 15 amino acids. CDR3: CASGKGQTVQETQYF. The CDR3, as DNA: TGTGCCAGCGGGAAAGGACAGACTGTTCAAGAGACCCAGTACTTC.

This clonotype was observed a handful of times. This chain joins TRBV7-2 and TRBJ1-2; D remains ambiguous. Between the trimmed V and J ends, which lost 5 bases and 0 bases, there was a span of 13 bases. This CDR3 has 15 amino acids. Germline V gene sequence: CDR1 SGHTA, CDR2 FQGNSA. The CDR3 loop reads CASSPAGLSNYGYTF. The DNA for the CDR3 is TGTGCCAGCAGCCCGGCCGGCCTCTCTAACTATGGCTACACCTTC.

Only a few counts were recorded for this clonotype. This chain connects TRBV27 to TRBJ1-1; TRBD1 is a possible D gene (6 bases). Germline V gives CDR1 MNHEY, CDR2 SMNVEV (reference sequence). The ends were cut back, 2 bases at V and 8 bases at J, with 18 bases in the middle. This CDR3 region has 15 residues. CDR3 loop: CASSLRGLGTQEAFF. For the CDR3, the DNA is TGTGCCAGCAGTTTAAGAGGACTCGGGACACAAGAAGCTTTCTTT.

The CDR3, as DNA: TGTGCCAGCAGAGTTGCCCAGGACGAGCAGTACTTC. This gives the protein CASRVAQDEQYF. V usage is TRBV12-3 or TRBV12-4 and J usage is TRBJ2-7; D gene unclear. The V end was cut by 6 bases, the J end by 5 bases, with 11 bases between. There are 12 residues in the CDR3.

This clonotype came up a few times. This rearrangement joins TRBV7-2 to TRBJ2-1; 13 bases line up with TRBD2. The germline gives CDR1 SGHTA, CDR2 FQGNSA. V trimming: 6 bases; J trimming: 10 bases; junction bases outside the gene matches: 9. This CDR3 has 15 amino acids. CDR3 sequence (DNA): TGTGCCAGCAGGGGAGGACTAGCGGGAGTTCAAGAGCAGTTCTTC. Translated, it gives CASRGGLAGVQEQFF. The whole variable domain, filled in from reference TRBV7-2 and TRBJ2-1, reads GAGVSQSPSNKVTEKGKDVELRCDPISGHTALYWYRQSLGQGLEFLIYFQGNSAPDKSGLPSDRFSAERTGGSVSTLTIQRTQQEDSAVYLCASRGGLAGVQEQFFGPGTRLTVL.

The chain recombines TRBV5-6 with TRBJ2-7, with D hard to call. CDR1 and CDR2 (germline): SGHDT, YYEEEE. Trimming removed 0 bases at V and 11 bases at J, with 9 bases between. The CDR3 runs to 11 residues. CDR3 amino acids: CASSLEGNKYF. The CDR3 region has the DNA TGTGCCAGCAGCTTGGAAGGGAACAAGTACTTC.

The chain has TRBV20-1 and TRBJ2-1; 8 bases align to TRBD2. The germline V gene has CDR1 DFQATT and CDR2 SNEGSKA (reference sequence). This CDR3 has 14 amino acids. Trimming removed 5 bases from V and 12 bases from J; junction bases left unmatched: 15. CDR3 bases: TGCAGTGCTCATGGACTAGCTATTGGGCCTGGGCAGTTCTTC. This codes for CSAHGLAIGPGQFF.

The V call is TRBV7-9, the J call TRBJ2-1; perhaps TRBD2 as D (6 bases). CDR3 length equals 15 residues. Per the germline V gene, CDR1 is SEHNR and CDR2 is FQNEAQ (reference sequence). V gave up 5 bases and J gave up 8 bases, with 19 bases separating them. The DNA for the CDR3 is TGTGCCAGCAGCCTCCGGGACGGGGGACTCCATGAGCAGTTCTTC. Its protein product is CASSLRDGGLHEQFF.

This clonotype came up once. V gene TRBV5-6 combines with J gene TRBJ2-1, with 10 bases that match TRBD2. This CDR3 has 15 amino acids. Germline values: CDR1 SGHDT, CDR2 YYEEEE. J was trimmed by 9 bases and V by 4 bases; bases with no gene match: 10. CDR3 in DNA: TGTGCCAGCAGCCCCGGCGAGGTAGCGGGAGGTGAGCAGTTCTTC. This sequence encodes CASSPGEVAGGEQFF.

The chain has TRBV6-5 and TRBJ1-6; D call uncertain. V was clipped by 9 bases and J by 0 bases, with 9 bases between them. Germline-derived CDR1 and CDR2 are MNHEY and SVGAGI. There are 14 residues in the CDR3. DNA for the CDR3: TGTGCCAGAGAATCGAGCTCCTATAATTCACCCCTCCACTTT. Encoded protein: CARESSSYNSPLHF.